This T cell receptor beta chain was identified in a study of cytomegalovirus exposure and HLA in healthy donors (dated by TCRdb to 2017 to 2019). The study in broad terms: According to an earlier analysis of 587 of the donors, 150 million to 200 million T cells yielded 117 million unique TCR beta sequences and 276 Gb of sequence data. About 320 gigabases of sequencing data and some 85 million unique TCR sequences were included in an early release covering several hundred HLA-typed donors. Of the approximately 400 genotyped donors, over 70% fell in the genetic ancestry cluster associated with self-reported Caucasian donors. The study aimed to test whether cataloging public T cell receptors could reveal signatures of past pathogen exposure. The study profiled the T cell repertoires of 500 to 800 subjects by immunosequencing and related them to cytomegalovirus serostatus. Besides the first cohort of roughly 660 subjects, a separate validation cohort made up of about 120 different subjects was used. The study combined high-throughput TCR immunosequencing, statistical association of individual TCRs with disease status, and machine learning to predict cytomegalovirus infection status. A later analysis re-examined previously published TCR beta repertoires from roughly 650 donors and added high-resolution HLA genotyping to investigate patterns of TCR occurrence. Rather than drawing on any new phenotypic data, the later analysis identified candidate immune exposures from TCR beta sequences and the way those sequences occurred across donors. An earlier analysis of around 580 of the donors used high-throughput TCR beta sequencing to judge whether each TCR beta V gene segment behaved as functional or pseudogenic. Donor age, sex, ethnicity and CMV serostatus were compiled alongside the repertoire data. A later genetic analysis took genome-wide SNP genotypes for about 55% of the roughly 670 donors and used that subset as a discovery cohort. Every repertoire in the discovery cohort had been generated on one and the same sequencing platform. Class I and class II HLA loci were covered by the typing at four-digit resolution. The number of donors typed differed by locus, with roughly 620-640 for A, B, C, DRB1 and DQB1, roughly 550 for DQA1, 606 for DPA1, and over 400 for DPB1. A few DR-DQ haplotypes were handled as single units for association and clustering because linkage in the cohort was strong. Among around 400 genotyped donors of the cohort, an average of roughly 230,000 unique TCR beta nucleotide sequences was sequenced per donor, of which roughly 18% were non-productive.

What the authors observed across the whole study: An earlier analysis of approximately 530 of the donors showed that most TCR beta V segments appeared in productive rearrangements either about 87% or about 30% of the time, which broadly matched IMGT annotations. Assigning TCR associations to individual alleles was difficult when HLA alleles, especially DR and DQ, strongly co-occurred. In a later analysis, several top co-occurrence clusters were reported to appear linked to parvovirus B19, influenza, CMV and Epstein-Barr virus. The authors suggested that the approach could potentially be generalized to other disease states and immunological phenotypes. Immune exposure information for the cohort was limited to CMV serostatus. Some IMGT-functional V segments, including TRBV6-2 and TRBV6-3, could not be distinguished by the 87-base-pair reads and were therefore excluded. In a later analysis, most CMV-associated TCR beta chains were found to appear HLA-restricted, with HLA associations seemingly driven largely by CMV exposure. This cohort had only TCR beta chains sequenced, and the lack of alpha or paired-chain data limited which features could be detected. In a later analysis, some 18,000 TCR beta sequences were associated with specific HLA alleles at a false discovery rate of 0.05. A further reported finding was that TCR beta sequences accurately predicted the HLA-A and HLA-B alleles for most subjects in the first cohort. An association between a missense DCLRE1C variant and V-gene and J-gene trimming of TCR beta chains was found in a later genetic analysis and replicated in an independent cohort. While some public TCRs were present in many individuals, most TCR sequences turned up only very rarely across donors. Cytomegalovirus status was reported to be diagnosed by the classifier with high specificity and sensitivity in both the original and validation cohorts. Presence/absence analyses assumed roughly uniform sequencing depth across donors, an assumption that may not hold. Compared with equally common non-associated chains, HLA-associated TCR beta chains in a later analysis were more clonally expanded and had lower generation probabilities. Three of the identified cytomegalovirus-associated TCR beta chains were confirmed in vitro to be specific for cytomegalovirus antigens. In the study, approximately 160 TCR beta chains were listed as associated with cytomegalovirus. The sequencing pipeline was judged likely to have produced a cluster of highly shared sequence variants as a technical artifact. According to a later analysis, TCR association rates differed among HLA loci, with DRB1 alleles showing the most associated TCRs and HLA-C alleles showing the fewest. Because some donors lacked HLA typing at each locus, the association tests relied only on the typed subset. Compared with the 666-donor mean, donors in an Asian-associated ancestry cluster had fewer N-insertions in productive TCRs, according to a later genetic analysis. Linkage disequilibrium might explain the correlated functional status among segregating V segments, but an unknown experimental factor could not be excluded. Because counts were too low, fewer than 20 rarely observed V segments, including chromosome 9 orphons, were excluded from the earlier analysis of around 640 of the donors.

In total, 600 or so healthy bone marrow donors made up the cohort. At the time of sampling, all cohort members were nominally healthy, though unrecorded immune exposures were likely present. The donor was CMV seropositive and was included in the group of approximately 310 seropositive cohort members. Each donor provided a peripheral blood sample, and peripheral blood mononuclear cells were used for TCR beta sequencing. The Qiagen DNeasy Blood Extraction Kit was used to extract genomic DNA from the blood cell samples. The library was made by the immunoSEQ multiplex PCR assay. The multiplex PCR relied on a mix of 60 forward primers for TCR Vbeta segments and 13 reverse primers for TCR Jbeta segments. A multiplex PCR assay on genomic DNA amplified the CDR3 region of rearranged TCR beta genes. Amplified TCR beta libraries were sequenced as 87-base-pair reads on the Illumina HiSeq System. The paper's data handling went like this. Across the 670 or so repertoires, a later analysis counted 80 million or so unique TCR beta chains, 9.5 million to 12 million of which were shared by at least two donors. Raw reads were error-corrected and collapsed into unique sequences by a nearest-neighbor algorithm in which closely related sequences were merged to remove PCR and sequencing errors. V, D and J gene segments were assigned by aligning CDR3 sequences to IMGT reference sequences. For a sequence to be retained, at least a six-nucleotide match to both a V gene segment and a J gene segment was required. Rearrangements were called productive when the CDR3 lacked stop codons and stayed in frame with V and J; all others were non-productive. Following IMGT convention, CDR3 was defined as the stretch from the second conserved V-encoded cysteine up to the conserved J-encoded phenylalanine. The earlier analysis of fewer than 700 of the donors excluded sequences that lacked an unambiguous match to a single V gene segment. An earlier analysis of fewer than 650 of the donors classified V segments as functional when productive rearrangements were above 56.7% and as segregating when the standard deviation between donors was above 5%. A statistical classification framework was built for diagnosing cytomegalovirus status from the catalog of TCR beta chain sequences. A later analysis assigned V and J genes by comparing TCR nucleotide sequences with IMGT/GENE-DB human TR gene sequences. The TCRdist pipeline was used in a later analysis to assign CDR3 sequences and most-parsimonious VDJ recombination scenarios. In a later analysis, each TCR beta chain was defined by its CDR3 amino acid sequence together with its V-gene family, and reads without a unique V-gene family were excluded. To address suspected cross-contamination and a sequencing artifact, a later analysis removed roughly 640 highly shared, low-generation-probability nucleotide sequences. In a later analysis, a clonal expansion index for each public chain was calculated from normalized within-repertoire ranks of inferred template counts. A later analysis computed generation probabilities with a VDJ recombination model fitted to out-of-frame rearrangements, and checked the results against IGoR. A later analysis scored TCR-TCR, TCR-HLA and TCR-CMV co-occurrence with hypergeometric tests, applying a repertoire-size bias correction to TCR pairs. To estimate false discovery rates, a later analysis permuted the HLA or CMV assignments 20 times. In a later analysis, co-occurring TCRs were grouped with DBSCAN, and TCRdist sequence similarity was added when clustering was performed within HLA-allele-positive subsets. Co-occurrence clustering excluded repertoires with fewer than 30,000 or more than 120,000 public chains, plus five with anomalous nucleotide sharing. TCRdb took over this immuneACCESS table, retaining in-frame rearrangements with V and J assigned. Such tables are incomplete; in checked studies, under half of the missing clones stem from an unresolved V gene, and the remainder is unexplained. That table gives V, J and clone size, and the DNA gave D and trimming. Present in this sample are 100,000 to 120,000 clones, more than 70% of which were seen just once. The top ten hold roughly 2.9% of the sample.

Regarding this clone: Which antigen it targets is not known. The sample holds no much larger clone one base away, and base qualities are not on file.

The cysteine opens and the phenylalanine closes a CDR3 of 14 amino acids. The DNA shown is the 42-base CDR3, in frame from base 1. Trimmed from V: 6 bases; trimmed from J: 6 bases; junction bases lacking a gene match: 8. The germline V gene sets CDR1 to WSHSY and CDR2 to SAAADI. Sequencing was performed on PBMCs. The receptor was isolated from a woman in her sixties or seventies in good health and CMV-seropositive. Rearrangement joined TRBV10-2 to TRBJ1-2; 9 of the junction bases match TRBD1. The CDR3 region has the sequence CASRQTGGWNGYTF. The DNA reads TGCGCCAGCAGACAAACAGGGGGCTGGAATGGCTACACCTTC.